Each of the 22 T cell receptor beta chains below was sequenced from the same sample in a study of regulatory T cells in long-lasting Graves disease. The TCR beta library used iRepertoire HTBI primers with Arm-PCR amplification of CDR3. From the multiplex PCR reads, TCRdb called clonotypes with MiXCR, one entry per CDR3 protein. The table lists 380,000 or so distinct CDR3 sequences, roughly 16% of them singletons. Time point noted: newly diagnosed GD, antithyroid drugs for less than 3 months. Researchers made the TCR library from RNA that was extracted from PBMCs. This same sample was also taken into another study, of T cells in Graves' hyperthyroidism and ophthalmopathy.

Sequenced material: peripheral blood mononuclear cells (PBMCs), taken at new diagnosis, from a patient treated with antithyroid drugs. These receptors came from a woman between 18 and 29 years old with Graves disease.

This clonotype was found a few times. The CDR3 nucleotides read TGTGCCAGCAGTTGGGGAGGTAGCGGCTACGAGCAGTACTTC. This codes for CASSWGGSGYEQYF. V and J are TRBV28 and TRBJ2-7; D perhaps matches TRBD2 (6 bases). Germline assignment: CDR1 MDHEN and CDR2 SYDVKM. This CDR3 has 14 amino acids. The V gene lost 4 bases and the J gene lost 3 bases, with 13 bases spanning the gap.

The V gene is TRBV25-1, the J gene TRBJ1-2; D possibly corresponds to TRBD1 (5 bases). V was pared by 3 bases and J by 2 bases, with 13 bases between. Germline CDR1 is MGHDK and CDR2 is SYGVNS. The CDR3 loop spans 15 amino acids. The CDR3, as DNA: TGTGCCAGCAGTGACACCTCTCGGGGGAACTATGGCTACACCTTC. Translation: CASSDTSRGNYGYTF.

This clonotype was seen at least ten times. V usage is TRBV11-2 and J usage is TRBJ2-7; unclear D gene. V was pared by 0 bases and J by 4 bases, with 4 bases between. This CDR3 comprises 12 residues. The V gene's germline CDR1 is SGHAT and CDR2 FQNNGV. CDR3: CASSLDAYEQYF. In nucleotides, the CDR3 is TGTGCCAGCAGCTTAGATGCATACGAGCAGTACTTC. Based on the CDR3 plus reference TRBV11-2 and TRBJ2-7, the full variable domain is EAGVAQSPRYKIIEKRQSVAFWCNPISGHATLYWYQQILGQGPKLLIQFQNNGVVDDSQLPKDRFSAERLKGVDSTLKIQPAKLEDSAVYLCASSLDAYEQYFGPGTRLTVT.

This clonotype was observed many times. The chain carries TRBV5-1 and TRBJ2-7; D is perhaps TRBD1 (6 bases). V was shortened by 3 bases and J by 6 bases, with 13 bases between the two germline ends. This CDR3 comprises 13 residues. From germline, CDR1 is SGHRS and CDR2 YFSETQ. The CDR3 DNA is TGCGCCAGCAGCTCCCACAGGGACGGCGAGCAGTACTTC. It translates to CASSSHRDGEQYF.

About this clonotype itself: A much larger clone differs by one base, so this may be a read error. This rearrangement joins TRBV3-1 to TRBJ2-1; D remains ambiguous. CDR3 length equals 13 residues. The V end was cut by 1 base, the J end by 10 bases, with 11 bases between. Germline CDR1 reads LGHDT; CDR2 reads YNNKEL (reference sequence). DNA for the CDR3: TGTGCCAGCAGCCAAGGTGGGAACTACGAGCAGTTCTTC. Translated, it gives CASSQGGNYEQFF.

Remarks on this clonotype: Since a far larger clone is one base different, this is likely a read error. The gene calls are TRBV20-1 and TRBJ2-5, with D possibly TRBD2 on 6 matching bases. The assigned J gene may be wrong: the sequence end matches TRBJ2-1 better. Germline V gene lookup returns CDR1 DFQATT and CDR2 SNEGSKA (reference sequence). The CDR3 contains 14 residues. CDR3 sequence reads: CSARWRGLVDEQFF. CDR3 bases: TGCAGTGCTAGATGGAGGGGACTGGTTGATGAGCAGTTCTTC.

This clonotype was seen many times. Here the CDR3 reads CAWGRAGTEAFF. The CDR3 coding sequence is TGTGCCTGGGGCAGGGCGGGGACTGAAGCTTTCTTT. The rearrangement uses TRBV30 and TRBJ1-1, with D maybe TRBD1 (5 bases). In germline, CDR1 is GTSNPN, CDR2 SVGIG (reference sequence). V gave up 5 bases and J gave up 5 bases, with 12 bases separating them. The CDR3 consists of 12 residues.

The rearrangement joins TRBV12-5 to TRBJ2-7; 11 bases match TRBD2. The V segment lost 7 bases and the J segment 4 bases; nucleotides outside the gene matches: 6. Per germline, CDR1 LGHNT and CDR2 FRNRAP. CDR3 length equals 14 residues. In DNA, the CDR3 is TGTGCTAGTGCCCTTAGCGGGAGGGCGTACGAGCAGTACTTC. Its protein product is CASALSGRAYEQYF.

This clonotype has at least ten counts. V is TRBV18 and J is TRBJ1-6; a weak D match, TRBD1 (5 bases). CDR3 length: 15 amino acids. V was pared by 6 bases and J by 6 bases, with 15 bases between. Germline CDR1 reads KGHSH; CDR2 reads LQKENI. CDR3 DNA: TGTGCCAGCTCGCCAAACCGGGGCTCTAATTCACCCCTCCACTTT. This translates into CASSPNRGSNSPLHF.

Many counts were recorded for this clonotype. The chain carries TRBV2 and TRBJ1-6, with a weak D call TRBD1 (6 bases). This CDR3 has 14 residues. The germline V gene has CDR1 SNHLY and CDR2 FYNNEI. The V gene lost 8 bases and the J gene lost 12 bases, with 20 bases spanning the gap. The CDR3 nucleotides are TGTGCCAGCCCTCCGGCAGGGGATGTTTTACCCCTCCACTTT. Residues: CASPPAGDVLPLHF.

This clonotype was observed at least ten times. The chain couples TRBV5-1 to TRBJ2-7, with D unclear. This CDR3 has 13 residues. Looked up from germline, CDR1 is SGHRS and CDR2 is YFSETQ. Trimming shortened V by 5 bases and J by 0 bases, and 9 bases separated the two germline ends. CDR3 sequence (DNA): TGCGCCAGCAGTCTGAGCAACTCCTACGAGCAGTACTTC. Its translation: CASSLSNSYEQYF.

This clonotype was counted only a few times. This chain connects TRBV14 to TRBJ1-6; D uncertain. The V end was cut by 2 bases, the J end by 10 bases, with 9 bases between. Germline assignment: CDR1 SGHDN and CDR2 FVKESK. The CDR3 has 13 amino acids. CDR3 in DNA: TGTGCCAGCAGCCAACAGATCTACTCACCCCTCCACTTT. It is translated as CASSQQIYSPLHF.

This clonotype was counted ten times or more. The V gene is TRBV7-9, the J gene TRBJ2-5, with 9 nucleotides matching TRBD1. CDR3 length: 15 residues. CDR1 and CDR2 from the germline V gene are SEHNR and FQNEAQ (reference sequence). J gave up 4 bases and V 2 bases, and 5 bases lay outside the gene matches. In nucleotides, the CDR3 is TGTGCCAGCAGCTTATGGGGACAGGGTACAGAGACCCAGTACTTC. Residues: CASSLWGQGTETQYF.

This clonotype occurred many times. This rearrangement joins TRBV30 to TRBJ2-7; the D is unclear. The germline V gene has CDR1 GTSNPN and CDR2 SVGIG (reference sequence). CDR3 length equals 13 residues. Trimming removed 1 base at V and 2 bases at J, with 9 bases between. The CDR3 here is CAWSAGVAYEQYF. The CDR3 DNA reads as TGTGCCTGGAGTGCGGGCGTCGCCTACGAGCAGTACTTC.

This clonotype has more than one count but fewer than ten. In nucleotides, the CDR3 is TGTGCCAGCGCCTCGGCGGGGGTGATGGACAATGAGCAGTTCTTC. Protein sequence: CASASAGVMDNEQFF. The chain has TRBV28 and TRBJ2-1, with 7 bases identical to TRBD2. The CDR3 sequence is 15 residues long. Looked up from germline, CDR1 is MDHEN and CDR2 is SYDVKM. Trimming at V came to 8 bases and at J to 5 bases, leaving 12 bases not matched to a gene.

At least ten counts were recorded for this clonotype. The chain links TRBV30 to TRBJ1-2; 7 bases fit TRBD1. This CDR3 region has 13 residues. CDR1 GTSNPN and CDR2 SVGIG come from the germline V gene (reference sequence). After removal of 0 bases from V and 6 bases from J, the junction contained 4 bases not matched to a gene. The CDR3 loop reads CAWSVRQGDGYTF. The CDR3 nucleotides are TGTGCCTGGAGTGTAAGGCAGGGGGATGGCTACACCTTC.

This clonotype occurred a few times. This chain joins TRBV4-1 and TRBJ1-2; D gene ambiguous. V was trimmed by 3 bases and J by 4 bases, leaving 18 bases between them. Germline V lookup: CDR1 MGHRA, CDR2 YSYEKL. CDR3 length: 16 residues. The DNA of the CDR3 is TGCGCCAGCAGCCACCCCAAGGGCGGCGGCTCCTATGGCTACACCTTC. This codes for CASSHPKGGGSYGYTF.

This clonotype appeared a few times. A much larger clone differs by one base, so this may be a read error. The genes are TRBV20-1 and TRBJ1-4; possibly TRBD1 for D (6 bases). CDR3 length: 13 residues. The V gene's germline CDR1 is DFQATT and CDR2 SNEGSKA (reference sequence). Deletions cut 3 bases from V and 6 bases from J, with 11 bases between. The CDR3 here is CSASEAGDEKLFF. As DNA, the CDR3 is TGCAGTGCTAGTGAGGCAGGGGATGAAAAACTGTTTTTT.

This sequence joins TRBV12-3 or TRBV12-4 and TRBJ2-2; no reliable D call. The CDR3 totals 14 residues. The V gene lost 1 base and the J gene lost 5 bases, with 8 bases spanning the gap. The DNA for the CDR3 is TGTGCCAGCAGTTTAGGCGTCAAAACCGGGGAGCTGTTTTTT. The encoded protein is CASSLGVKTGELFF.

This clonotype occurred a few times. The chain couples TRBV5-1 to TRBJ1-2; D call uncertain. CDR1 SGHRS and CDR2 YFSETQ come from the germline V gene. The V gene lost 2 bases and the J gene lost 1 base, with 9 bases spanning the gap. The CDR3 consists of 14 residues. This chain's CDR3 is CASSLESNNYGYTF. In DNA form, the CDR3 reads TGCGCCAGCAGCTTAGAGTCCAATAACTATGGCTACACCTTC.

The chain has TRBV29-1 and TRBJ1-1; no firm D call. Trimming removed 4 bases from V and 3 bases from J, with 12 bases in between. Germline lookup yields CDR1 SQVTM and CDR2 ANQGSEA. The CDR3 spans 13 residues. CDR3 bases: TGCAGCGTTGGGGCAGCTTCGTACACTGAAGCTTTCTTT. Its translation is CSVGAASYTEAFF.

This clonotype was observed many times. The gene calls are TRBV28 and TRBJ1-5; no definite D call. The CDR3 is 12 residues long. Germline V gene lookup returns CDR1 MDHEN and CDR2 SYDVKM. V was shortened by 5 bases and J by 6 bases, with 8 bases between the two germline ends. In nucleotides, the CDR3 is TGTGCCAGCAGTGGTCTGACTCAGCCCCAGCATTTT. As protein: CASSGLTQPQHF.